This is a list of T cell receptor beta chains from one sample in a study of response to subunit inactivated influenza vaccine. TCRdb reprocessed the RT-PCR reads with MiXCR, giving one entry per CDR3 protein. This table has 600,000 to 700,000 distinct CDR3 sequences, 14% appearing once. Sequenced here: PBMCs from blood, sampled approximately 15 days before vaccination. These TCRs come from a man aged 50-60 years who received an inactivated influenza vaccine. CDR3s include the opening cysteine and the closing phenylalanine or tryptophan. The D gene is left open where the match is weak. Clone size is given for some rows only: seen once, a few or many times, or a class if the clone is expanded.

v_call: TRBV20-1
j_call: TRBJ1-1
d_call: NA
clone_size: NA
cdr3_aa: CSAREGLNTEACF
cdr3_nt: TGCAGTGCTAGGGAGGGATTGAACACTGAAGCTTGCTTT

v_call: TRBV4-3
j_call: TRBJ1-2
d_call: NA
clone_size: NA
cdr3_aa: CASSQASASNYGYTF
cdr3_nt: TGCGCCAGCAGCCAAGCTTCCGCTTCTAACTATGGCTACACCTTC

v_call: TRBV20-1
j_call: TRBJ2-1
d_call: TRBD2
clone_size: few
cdr3_aa: CSDERLAGGPLIDNKQFF
cdr3_nt: TGCAGTGACGAGAGACTAGCGGGAGGGCCCCTAATTGATAATAAGCAGTTCTTC

v_call: TRBV6-1
j_call: TRBJ2-3
d_call: NA
clone_size: few
cdr3_aa: CASSLQGGPTDTQYF
cdr3_nt: TGTGCCAGCAGCCTCCAGGGGGGACCCACAGATACGCAGTATTTT

v_call: TRBV11-1
j_call: TRBJ2-7
d_call: TRBD2
clone_size: many
cdr3_aa: CASSLTGTISYEQYF
cdr3_nt: TGTGCCAGCAGCTTAACCGGGACTATCTCCTACGAGCAGTACTTC

v_call: TRBV6-1
j_call: TRBJ1-2
d_call: TRBD1
clone_size: NA
cdr3_aa: CASSVQQGVWGYTF
cdr3_nt: TGTGCCAGCAGTGTCCAACAGGGGGTATGGGGCTACACCTTC

v_call: TRBV27
j_call: TRBJ2-7
d_call: NA
clone_size: few
cdr3_aa: CASSERTLGYVQYF
cdr3_nt: TGTGCCAGCAGTGAACGGACGCTGGGGTACGTGCAGTACTTC

v_call: TRBV28
j_call: TRBJ2-5
d_call: TRBD1
clone_size: few
cdr3_aa: CASQPGQARMDF
cdr3_nt: TGTGCCAGCCAACCGGGACAGGCCCGCATGGACTTC

v_call: TRBV12-3/TRBV12-4
j_call: TRBJ2-5
d_call: TRBD2
clone_size: few
cdr3_aa: CASRRLADQETQYF
cdr3_nt: TGTGCCAGCAGAAGACTAGCGGATCAAGAGACCCAGTACTTC

v_call: TRBV5-1
j_call: TRBJ2-5
d_call: TRBD2
clone_size: NA
cdr3_aa: CASSPGGRVEETQYF
cdr3_nt: TGCGCCAGCAGCCCCGGCGGGAGGGTGGAAGAGACCCAGTACTTC

v_call: TRBV6-5
j_call: TRBJ2-7
d_call: NA
clone_size: few
cdr3_aa: CASSSLSNSYEQYF
cdr3_nt: TGTGCCAGCAGTTCCTTGAGTAACTCCTACGAGCAGTACTTC

v_call: TRBV29-1
j_call: TRBJ2-2
d_call: NA
clone_size: NA
cdr3_aa: CSVKGNANTGELFF
cdr3_nt: TGCAGCGTTAAGGGGAATGCGAACACCGGGGAGCTGTTTTTT

v_call: TRBV10-3
j_call: TRBJ2-5
d_call: TRBD1
clone_size: few
cdr3_aa: CAISPLPGQGRETQYF
cdr3_nt: TGTGCCATCAGCCCCTTACCGGGACAGGGCCGGGAGACCCAGTACTTC